The clone carrying this TCR beta chain was counted between two and nine times. Germline V gene lookup returns CDR1 DFQATT and CDR2 SNEGSKA (reference sequence). This CDR3 has 12 residues. Trimming left V 4 bases short and J 7 bases short, with 11 bases between. This sample stems from a study of identical twins. TCRdb ran MiXCR on the 5' RACE reads and lists one entry per CDR3 protein. The sample contains approximately 550,000 distinct CDR3 sequences, more than 20% of which appear only once. These records were also assigned to another study, of yellow fever vaccine responses in identical twins.

The TCR sequence derives from a woman aged 18-30 years in good health. The J gene is TRBJ2-4, the V gene TRBV20-1, with D hard to call. Sequencing used CD4+ T cells sorted from blood. In DNA form, the CDR3 reads TGCAGTGCTATGAAAGCTAAGAACATTCAGTACTTC. It translates to CSAMKAKNIQYF.